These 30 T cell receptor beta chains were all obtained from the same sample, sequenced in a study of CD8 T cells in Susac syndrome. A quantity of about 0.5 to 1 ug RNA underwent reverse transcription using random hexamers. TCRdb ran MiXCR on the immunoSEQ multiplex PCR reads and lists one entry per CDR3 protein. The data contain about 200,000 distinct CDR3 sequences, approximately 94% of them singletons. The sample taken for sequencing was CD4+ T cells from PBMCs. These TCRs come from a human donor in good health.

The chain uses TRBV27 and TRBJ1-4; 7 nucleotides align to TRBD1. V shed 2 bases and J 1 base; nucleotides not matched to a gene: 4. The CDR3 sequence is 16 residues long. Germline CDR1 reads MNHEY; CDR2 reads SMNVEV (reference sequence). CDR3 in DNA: TGTGCCAGCAGTTTAAGGGCAGGGGGAACTAATGAAAAACTGTTTTTT. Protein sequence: CASSLRAGGTNEKLFF.

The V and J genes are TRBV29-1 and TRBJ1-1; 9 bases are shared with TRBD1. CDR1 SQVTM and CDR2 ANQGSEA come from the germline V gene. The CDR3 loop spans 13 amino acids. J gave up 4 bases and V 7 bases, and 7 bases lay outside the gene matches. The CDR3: CSADRGISTEAFF. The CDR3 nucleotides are TGCAGCGCAGACAGGGGGATTAGCACTGAAGCTTTCTTT.

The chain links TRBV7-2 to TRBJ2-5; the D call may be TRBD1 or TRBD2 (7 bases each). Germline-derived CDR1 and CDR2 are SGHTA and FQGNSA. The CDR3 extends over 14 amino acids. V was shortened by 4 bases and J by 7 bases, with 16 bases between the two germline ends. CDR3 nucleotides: TGTGCCAGCAGCTCATATGCAGGGGGGGGGACCCAGTACTTC. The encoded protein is CASSSYAGGGTQYF.

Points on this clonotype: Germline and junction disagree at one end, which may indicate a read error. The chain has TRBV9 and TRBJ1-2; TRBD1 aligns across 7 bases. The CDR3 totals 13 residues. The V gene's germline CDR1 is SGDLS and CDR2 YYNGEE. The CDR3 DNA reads TGTGCCAGCAGCCCCGCCGGGGACAGCCGGATGTCCTTC. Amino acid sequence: CASSPAGDSRMSF.

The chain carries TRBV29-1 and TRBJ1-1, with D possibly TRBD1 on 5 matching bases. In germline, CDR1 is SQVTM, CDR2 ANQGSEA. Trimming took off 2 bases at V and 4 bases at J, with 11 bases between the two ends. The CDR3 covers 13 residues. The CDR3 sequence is CSVETGGSTEAFF. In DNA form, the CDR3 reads TGCAGCGTTGAAACGGGGGGGTCCACTGAAGCTTTCTTT. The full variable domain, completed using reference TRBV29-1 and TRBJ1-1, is SAVISQKPSRDICQRGTSLTIQCQVDSQVTMMFWYRQQPGQSLTLIATANQGSEATYESGFVIDKFPISRPNLTFSTLTVSNMSPEDSSIYLCSVETGGSTEAFFGQGTRLTVV.

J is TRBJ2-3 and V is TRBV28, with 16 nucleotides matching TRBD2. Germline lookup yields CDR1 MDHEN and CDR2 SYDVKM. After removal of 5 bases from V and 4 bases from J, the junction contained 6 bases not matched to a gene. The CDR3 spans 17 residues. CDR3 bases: TGTGCCAGCAGTCAACCTGGGACTAGCGGGGGGGCAGATACGCAGTATTTT. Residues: CASSQPGTSGGADTQYF.

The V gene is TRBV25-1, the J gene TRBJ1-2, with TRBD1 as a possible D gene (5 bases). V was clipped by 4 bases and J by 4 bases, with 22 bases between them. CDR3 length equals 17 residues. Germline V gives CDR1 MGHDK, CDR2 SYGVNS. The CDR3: CASSGARALRGGYGYTF. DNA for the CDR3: TGTGCCAGCAGTGGGGCCCGGGCTTTAAGGGGAGGCTATGGCTACACCTTC.

The CDR3 protein is CASSLGQVNYGYTF. The CDR3, as DNA: TGTGCCAGCAGCTTAGGACAGGTTAACTATGGCTACACCTTC. The J gene is TRBJ1-2, the V gene TRBV7-2; D is possibly TRBD1 (6 bases). V lost 1 base, J lost 1 base, and 7 bases lay in between. The CDR3 length is 14 residues. Germline assignment: CDR1 SGHTA and CDR2 FQGNSA.

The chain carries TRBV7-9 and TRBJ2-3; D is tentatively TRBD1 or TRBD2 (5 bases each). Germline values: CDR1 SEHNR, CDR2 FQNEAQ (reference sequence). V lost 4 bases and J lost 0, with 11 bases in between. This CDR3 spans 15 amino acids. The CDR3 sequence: CASSSGTGSTDTQYF. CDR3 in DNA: TGTGCCAGCAGCTCGGGGACGGGAAGCACAGATACGCAGTATTTT.

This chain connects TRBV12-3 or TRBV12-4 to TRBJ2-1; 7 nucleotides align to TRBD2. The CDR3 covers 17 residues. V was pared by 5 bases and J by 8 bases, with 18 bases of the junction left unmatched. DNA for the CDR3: TGTGCCAGCAGTGTCTCTAGCGGCGGTTTAAACTGGGATGAGCAGTTCTTC. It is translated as CASSVSSGGLNWDEQFF.

The chain's CDR3 is CASSQGLAGGGQYF. In DNA form, the CDR3 reads TGCGCCAGCAGCCAAGGACTAGCGGGGGGCGGGCAGTATTTT. The genes are TRBV4-1 and TRBJ2-3; 13 bases align to TRBD2. The CDR3 consists of 14 residues. The germline V gene has CDR1 MGHRA and CDR2 YSYEKL. Germline trimming cut 1 base from V and 11 bases from J; bases unmatched to any gene: 3.

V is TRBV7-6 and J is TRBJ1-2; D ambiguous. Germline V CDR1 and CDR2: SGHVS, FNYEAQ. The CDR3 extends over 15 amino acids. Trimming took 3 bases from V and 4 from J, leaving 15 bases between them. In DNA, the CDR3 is TGTGCCAGCAGCTTGGGAACCGGAAGGGCCTATGGCTACACCTTC. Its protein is CASSLGTGRAYGYTF.

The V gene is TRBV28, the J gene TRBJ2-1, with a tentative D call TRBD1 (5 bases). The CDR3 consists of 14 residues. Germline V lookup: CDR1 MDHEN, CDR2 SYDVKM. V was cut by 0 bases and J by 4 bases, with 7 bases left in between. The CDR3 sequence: CASSLWAGYNEQFF. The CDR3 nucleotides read TGTGCCAGCAGTTTATGGGCAGGGTACAATGAGCAGTTCTTC.

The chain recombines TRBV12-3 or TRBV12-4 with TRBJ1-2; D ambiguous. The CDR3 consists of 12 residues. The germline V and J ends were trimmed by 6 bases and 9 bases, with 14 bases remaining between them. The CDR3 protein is CASSPLIGSYTF. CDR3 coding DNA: TGTGCCAGCAGCCCCCTTATCGGGAGCTACACCTTC.

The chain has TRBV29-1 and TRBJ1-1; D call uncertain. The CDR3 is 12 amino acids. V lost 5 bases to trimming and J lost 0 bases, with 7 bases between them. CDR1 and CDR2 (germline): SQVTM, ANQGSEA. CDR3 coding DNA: TGCAGCGTTTTCGTCATGAACACTGAAGCTTTCTTT. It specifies CSVFVMNTEAFF.

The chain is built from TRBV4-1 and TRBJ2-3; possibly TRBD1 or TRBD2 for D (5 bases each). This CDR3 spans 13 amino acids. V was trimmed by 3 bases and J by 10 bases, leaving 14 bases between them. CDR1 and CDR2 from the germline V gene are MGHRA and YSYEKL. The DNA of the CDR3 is TGCGCCAGCAGCCAGACGGGACGCTCTGCGCAGTATTTT. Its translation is CASSQTGRSAQYF.

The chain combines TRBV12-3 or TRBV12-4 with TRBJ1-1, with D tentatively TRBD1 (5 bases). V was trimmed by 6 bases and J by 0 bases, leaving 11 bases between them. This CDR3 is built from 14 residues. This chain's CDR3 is CASSGGRMNTEAFF. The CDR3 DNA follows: TGTGCCAGCAGCGGGGGACGGATGAACACTGAAGCTTTCTTT.

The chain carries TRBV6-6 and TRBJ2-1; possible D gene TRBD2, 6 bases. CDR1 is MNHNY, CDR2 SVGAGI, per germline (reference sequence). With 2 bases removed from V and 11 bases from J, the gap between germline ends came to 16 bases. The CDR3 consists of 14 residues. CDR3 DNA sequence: TGTGCCAGCAGTTACATAGGTGGGGAGGATAAGCAGTTCTTC. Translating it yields CASSYIGGEDKQFF.

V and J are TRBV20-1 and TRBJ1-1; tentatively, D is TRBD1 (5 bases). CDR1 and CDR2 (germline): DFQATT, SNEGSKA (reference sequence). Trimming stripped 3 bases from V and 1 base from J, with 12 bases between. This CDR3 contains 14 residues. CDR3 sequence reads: CSARQGGRNTEAFF. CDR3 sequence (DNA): TGCAGTGCTAGGCAGGGAGGCAGGAACACTGAAGCTTTCTTT.

CDR3 in DNA: TGCGCCAATACCTGTGGCGTCACCAAGCCTCCCCAGTACTTC. Protein sequence: CANTCGVTKPPQYF. The chain employs TRBV23-1 and TRBJ2-5; the D is unclear. TRBV23-1 is marked as an open reading frame, function uncertain. Trimming removed 10 bases at V and 9 bases at J, with 24 bases between. CDR3 size: 14 residues.

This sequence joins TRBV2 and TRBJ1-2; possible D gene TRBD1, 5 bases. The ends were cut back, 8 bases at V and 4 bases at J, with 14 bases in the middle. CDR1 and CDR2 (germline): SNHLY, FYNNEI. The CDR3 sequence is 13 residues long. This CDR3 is CASRRAGLYGYTF. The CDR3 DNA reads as TGTGCCAGCCGGAGGGCAGGGCTCTATGGCTACACCTTC.

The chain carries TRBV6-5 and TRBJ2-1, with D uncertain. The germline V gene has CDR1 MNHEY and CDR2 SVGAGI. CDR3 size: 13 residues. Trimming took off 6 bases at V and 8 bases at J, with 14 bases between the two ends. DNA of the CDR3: TGTGCCAGCAGCCCCTTTCTGCTCGATGAGCAGTTCTTC. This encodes CASSPFLLDEQFF.

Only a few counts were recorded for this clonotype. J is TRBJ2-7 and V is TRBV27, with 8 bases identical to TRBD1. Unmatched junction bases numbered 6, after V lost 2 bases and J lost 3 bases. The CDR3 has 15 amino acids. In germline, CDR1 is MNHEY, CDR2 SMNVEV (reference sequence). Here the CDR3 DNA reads TGTGCCAGCAGTTTAAGACAGGGGATGAGCTACGAGCAGTACTTC. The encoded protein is CASSLRQGMSYEQYF.

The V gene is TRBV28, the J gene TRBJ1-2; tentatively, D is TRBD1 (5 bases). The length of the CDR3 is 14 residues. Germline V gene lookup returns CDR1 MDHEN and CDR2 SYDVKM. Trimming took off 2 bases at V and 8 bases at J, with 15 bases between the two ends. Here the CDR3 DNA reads TGTGCCAGCAGTTTAAGATTCGGGGCGAGAGGCTACACCTTC. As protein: CASSLRFGARGYTF.

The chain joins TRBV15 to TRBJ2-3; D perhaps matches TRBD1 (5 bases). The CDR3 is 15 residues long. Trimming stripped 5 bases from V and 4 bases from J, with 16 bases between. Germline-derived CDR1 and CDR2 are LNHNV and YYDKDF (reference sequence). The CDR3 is CATSPPAGRADTQYF. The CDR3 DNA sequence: TGTGCCACCAGCCCCCCGGCAGGGCGAGCAGATACGCAGTATTTT.

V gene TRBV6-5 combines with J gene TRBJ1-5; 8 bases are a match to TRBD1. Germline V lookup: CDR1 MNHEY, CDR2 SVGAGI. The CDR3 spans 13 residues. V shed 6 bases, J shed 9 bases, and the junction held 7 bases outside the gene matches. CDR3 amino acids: CASREDRVGPQHF. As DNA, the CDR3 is TGTGCCAGCAGGGAGGACAGGGTTGGGCCCCAGCATTTT.

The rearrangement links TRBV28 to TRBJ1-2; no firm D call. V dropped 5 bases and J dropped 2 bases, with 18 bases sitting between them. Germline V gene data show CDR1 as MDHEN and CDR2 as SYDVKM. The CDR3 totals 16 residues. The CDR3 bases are TGTGCCAGCAGTCCCCCCAACCAAGGAGGGAACTATGGCTACACCTTC. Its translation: CASSPPNQGGNYGYTF.

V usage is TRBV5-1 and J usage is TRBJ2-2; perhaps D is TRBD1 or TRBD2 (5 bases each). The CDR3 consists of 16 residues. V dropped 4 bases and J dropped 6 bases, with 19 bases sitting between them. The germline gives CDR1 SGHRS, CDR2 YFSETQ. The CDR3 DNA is TGCGCCAGCAGCCCAGGGACCCAAACGAGGGCCGGGGAGCTGTTTTTT. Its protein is CASSPGTQTRAGELFF.

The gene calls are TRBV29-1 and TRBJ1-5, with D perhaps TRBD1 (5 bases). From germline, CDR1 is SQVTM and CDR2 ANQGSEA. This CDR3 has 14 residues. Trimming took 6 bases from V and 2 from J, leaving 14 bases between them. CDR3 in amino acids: CSVVSGGGNQPQHF. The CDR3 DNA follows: TGCAGCGTGGTCAGTGGGGGGGGCAATCAGCCCCAGCATTTT. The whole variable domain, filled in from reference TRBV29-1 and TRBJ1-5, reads SAVISQKPSRDICQRGTSLTIQCQVDSQVTMMFWYRQQPGQSLTLIATANQGSEATYESGFVIDKFPISRPNLTFSTLTVSNMSPEDSSIYLCSVVSGGGNQPQHFGDGTRLSIL.

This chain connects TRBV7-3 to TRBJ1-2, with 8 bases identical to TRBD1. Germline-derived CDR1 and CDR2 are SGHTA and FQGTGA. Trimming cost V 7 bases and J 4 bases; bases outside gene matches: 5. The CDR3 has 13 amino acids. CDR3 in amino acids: CASTKTGVYGYTF. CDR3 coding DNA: TGTGCCAGCACCAAGACAGGGGTCTATGGCTACACCTTC.